One and the same sample provided the 5 T cell receptor beta chains below, sequenced in a study of blood T cell repertoires in COVID-19. Sequenced by immunoSEQ multiplex PCR; TCRdb stores in-frame clones only, minus some. The top ten clones hold roughly 0.95% of a sample with 250,000 or so clones, 70% to 90% of them seen once. Sequencing was performed on PBMCs or T cells enriched from blood (not recorded which). The receptors were gathered from a man aged 45 to 65 who had been exposed to COVID-19.

The chain carries TRBV19 and TRBJ1-3; D may be TRBD1 (6 bases). Germline V gene data show CDR1 as LNHDA and CDR2 as SQIVND (reference sequence). V dropped 10 bases and J dropped 0 bases, with 19 bases sitting between them. The CDR3 spans 16 residues. CDR3: CATIEDRPFSGNTIYF. CDR3 DNA sequence: TGTGCCACCATTGAGGACAGACCTTTCTCTGGAAACACCATATATTTT.

This CDR3 is CASSVGGRGATETQYF. CDR3 bases: TGTGCCAGCAGCGTAGGAGGGCGGGGGGCAACTGAGACCCAGTACTTC. This chain connects TRBV9 to TRBJ2-5; 8 nucleotides agree with TRBD2. V was clipped by 0 bases and J by 5 bases; unmatched bases: 9. The CDR3 is 16 amino acids. The germline V gene has CDR1 SGDLS and CDR2 YYNGEE. The entire variable domain, with the rest obtained from reference TRBV9 and TRBJ2-5, is as follows: DSGVTQTPKHLITATGQRVTLRCSPRSGDLSVYWYQQSLDQGLQFLIQYYNGEERAKGNILERFSAQQFPDLHSELNLSSLELGDSALYFCASSVGGRGATETQYFGPGTRLLVL.

The chain couples TRBV11-2 to TRBJ2-3; TRBD2 agrees at 13 bases. The CDR3 extends over 17 amino acids. Germline V gene data show CDR1 as SGHAT and CDR2 as FQNNGV. Germline trimming cut 5 bases from V and 3 bases from J; bases unmatched to any gene: 8. In DNA form, the CDR3 reads TGTGCCAGCAGCCATGGACTAGCGGGAGATAGGACAGATACGCAGTATTTT. Encoded protein: CASSHGLAGDRTDTQYF.

This clone has only one observation. The J gene is TRBJ1-5, the V gene TRBV7-2, with D possibly TRBD1 on 6 matching bases. Germline assignment: CDR1 SGHTA and CDR2 FQGNSA. This CDR3 comprises 15 residues. The V and J ends lost 5 bases and 3 bases respectively, with 14 bases between them. For the CDR3, the DNA is TGTGCCAGCAGCCTGGACAGACCTAACAATCAGCCCCAGCATTTT. This gives the protein CASSLDRPNNQPQHF.

This chain uses TRBV7-8 with TRBJ2-2, with D possibly being TRBD2 (6 bases). CDR1 is SGHVS, CDR2 FQNEAQ, per germline. This CDR3 has 15 amino acids. The V gene lost 6 bases and the J gene lost 5 bases, with 16 bases spanning the gap. The CDR3 DNA follows: TGTGCCAGCAGGAACACCGGGACTTCTACCGGGGAGCTGTTTTTT. Amino acid sequence: CASRNTGTSTGELFF.